This TCR beta chain was observed in a study of blood T cell repertoires in COVID-19. The assay was immunoSEQ multiplex PCR, and TCRdb's table has in-frame clones only and misses some. The sample holds about 130,000 clones, 90% seen once. This CDR3 is 15 amino acids long. Per the germline V gene, CDR1 is SGHTA and CDR2 is FQGNSA. Trimming took 6 bases from V and 7 from J; bases not matched to a gene: 8. The chain couples TRBV7-2 to TRBJ2-1, with TRBD2 matching over 11 bases. Material for sequencing was peripheral blood. This clonotype originated in a man between 60 and 75 years old with COVID-19, enrolled during active disease. The CDR3, as DNA: TGTGCCAGCAGTCACAATAGCGGGAGGGAAAATGAGCAGTTCTTC. Its translation: CASSHNSGRENEQFF.